The 17 T cell receptor beta chains below all came from one sample that was sequenced in a study of OX40 agonist ivuxolimab in advanced cancers. Repertoires were generated with immunoSEQ multiplex PCR, while TCRdb's copy carries only in-frame clones and drops some. The profile covers about 32,000 clones, with about 83% appearing a single time and approximately 18% taken by the ten largest. The starting material was CD4+ or CD8+ T cells sorted from blood, obtained in a trial of the OX40 agonist ivuxolimab. The source of these receptors is an adult with an advanced solid tumor such as melanoma, head and neck, liver or kidney cancer.

The gene calls are TRBV7-2 and TRBJ2-2; D is ambiguous. Germline CDR1 and CDR2: SGHTA and FQGNSA. V gave up 5 bases and J gave up 5 bases, with 6 bases separating them. This CDR3 contains 12 residues. CDR3 amino acids: CASSPLTGELFF. The DNA of the CDR3 is TGTGCCAGCAGCCCCTTAACCGGGGAGCTGTTTTTT.

The V gene is TRBV30, the J gene TRBJ2-2; TRBD1 agrees at 7 bases. From germline, CDR1 is GTSNPN and CDR2 SVGIG (reference sequence). The CDR3 loop spans 14 amino acids. The J segment lost 5 bases and the V segment lost 2 bases, leaving 5 bases of the junction unmatched. Written as DNA, the CDR3 is TGTGCCTGGAGTATTCTACAGGGGACCGGGGAGCTGTTTTTT. Protein product: CAWSILQGTGELFF.

The rearrangement joins TRBV11-1 to TRBJ2-7; TRBD2 matches at 9 bases. This CDR3 contains 15 residues. The junction had 6 bases not matched to a gene; V was cut back by 2 bases and J by 4 bases. Looked up from germline, CDR1 is SGHAT and CDR2 is FQDESV (reference sequence). The chain's CDR3 is CASSLTSGPFYEQYF. The CDR3 coding sequence is TGTGCCAGCAGCTTAACTAGCGGGCCCTTTTACGAGCAGTACTTC.

V and J are TRBV2 and TRBJ2-1; D remains ambiguous. CDR1 and CDR2 (germline): SNHLY, FYNNEI. The V and J ends lost 3 bases and 0 bases respectively, with 0 bases between them. CDR3 size: 12 residues. CDR3 amino acids: CASSDSYNEQFF. The CDR3, as DNA: TGTGCCAGCAGTGACTCCTACAATGAGCAGTTCTTC. Full variable domain (missing parts from reference TRBV2 and TRBJ2-1): EPEVTQTPSHQVTQMGQEVILRCVPISNHLYFYWYRQILGQKVEFLVSFYNNEISEKSEIFDDQFSVERPDGSNFTLKIRSTKLEDSAMYFCASSDSYNEQFFGPGTRLTVL.

The J gene is TRBJ2-4, the V gene TRBV11-2; 9 bases fit TRBD1. This CDR3 region has 16 residues. The germline gives CDR1 SGHAT, CDR2 FQNNGV. Trimming removed 5 bases from V and 6 bases from J; junction bases left unmatched: 11. CDR3 amino acids: CASSNPGTGLINIQYF. The DNA of the CDR3 is TGTGCCAGCAGCAATCCCGGGACAGGGCTGATAAACATTCAGTACTTC.

This clone was observed a handful of times. The V gene is TRBV28, the J gene TRBJ2-1; no definite D call. Germline CDR1 and CDR2: MDHEN and SYDVKM. This CDR3 region has 15 residues. Trimming took off 8 bases at V and 0 bases at J, with 14 bases between the two ends. The DNA of the CDR3 is TGTGCCAGCCGCCCGGCTGGAATCTCCTACAATGAGCAGTTCTTC. It specifies CASRPAGISYNEQFF.

This rearrangement joins TRBV7-9 to TRBJ2-7; 11 nucleotides align to TRBD1. V trimming: 4 bases; J trimming: 5 bases; junction bases outside the gene matches: 10. This CDR3 spans 16 amino acids. The germline CDR1 and CDR2 sequences are SEHNR and FQNEAQ (reference sequence). The CDR3 loop is CASSSDGTGGYHEQYF. CDR3 nucleotides: TGTGCCAGCAGCTCCGACGGGACAGGGGGTTACCACGAGCAGTACTTC.

The chain uses TRBV6-4 and TRBJ2-1, with TRBD2 matching over 9 bases. The V gene end was trimmed by 4 bases and the J gene end by 4 bases; junction bases not matched to a gene: 8. The CDR3 is 16 amino acids. Germline CDR1 and CDR2: MRHNA and SNTAGT. The CDR3 is CASSAGLAGEYNEQFF. The CDR3 nucleotides read TGTGCCAGCAGTGCGGGCTTAGCGGGAGAGTACAATGAGCAGTTCTTC.

As DNA, the CDR3 is TGTGCCAGCTCGTCGGGCTACTTCACAGATACGCAGTATTTT. Translated: CASSSGYFTDTQYF. The genes are TRBV18 and TRBJ2-3; D remains unclear. Per the germline V gene, CDR1 is KGHSH and CDR2 is LQKENI. V lost 6 bases to trimming and J lost 2 bases, with 12 bases between them. The CDR3 is 14 amino acids.

This rearrangement joins TRBV4-1 to TRBJ2-5; TRBD2 is a possible D gene (5 bases). The ends were cut back, 1 base at V and 1 base at J, with 10 bases in the middle. Germline loops: CDR1 MGHRA, CDR2 YSYEKL. CDR3 length: 15 residues. The CDR3 nucleotides are TGCGCCAGCAGCCAAGTCTACGGGGTCCAAGAGACCCAGTACTTC. Translating it yields CASSQVYGVQETQYF.

This clone was seen a few times. The chain has TRBV2 and TRBJ1-1; no definite D call. Germline V gene data show CDR1 as SNHLY and CDR2 as FYNNEI. The CDR3 covers 12 residues. V was trimmed by 10 bases and J by 8 bases, leaving 17 bases between them. The CDR3 is CATLVRQAEAFF. CDR3 coding DNA: TGTGCCACCCTGGTCCGACAAGCCGAAGCTTTCTTT. Full variable domain (rest looked up from reference TRBV2 and TRBJ1-1): EPEVTQTPSHQVTQMGQEVILRCVPISNHLYFYWYRQILGQKVEFLVSFYNNEISEKSEIFDDQFSVERPDGSNFTLKIRSTKLEDSAMYFCATLVRQAEAFFGQGTRLTVV.

The DNA for the CDR3 is TGTGCCAGCAGCCAAGATACGGGGGGGCCAGAGACCCAGTACTTC. Protein: CASSQDTGGPETQYF. The V gene is TRBV4-2, the J gene TRBJ2-5, with 8 bases aligning to TRBD2. Germline CDR1 LGHNA, CDR2 YNFKEQ. V trimming: 0 bases; J trimming: 4 bases; junction bases outside the gene matches: 4. This CDR3 region has 15 residues.

This clone was detected a few times. The chain has TRBV7-8 and TRBJ1-2, with 8 bases fitting TRBD1. CDR3 length: 17 residues. Trimming at V came to 4 bases and at J to 5 bases, leaving 15 bases not matched to a gene. The germline V gene encodes CDR1 SGHVS and CDR2 FQNEAQ. DNA for the CDR3: TGTGCCAGCAGCTCAGGGACAGGTGCAATACTTCCTTATGGCTACACCTTC. Its translation: CASSSGTGAILPYGYTF.

The chain links TRBV14 to TRBJ1-2; TRBD1 agrees at 9 bases. CDR3 length equals 16 residues. Germline CDR1 is SGHDN and CDR2 is FVKESK. V lost 4 bases, J lost 2 bases, and 8 bases stayed unmatched. The CDR3 nucleotides are TGTGCCAGCAGCCCCTTCCGGGACAGGGTGAACTATGGCTACACCTTC. This translates into CASSPFRDRVNYGYTF.

The V call is TRBV2, the J call TRBJ2-5; D is ambiguous. CDR1 SNHLY and CDR2 FYNNEI come from the germline V gene. The CDR3 sequence is 12 residues long. V lost 4 bases, J lost 5 bases, and 8 bases lay in between. This CDR3 reads CASSGLAETQYF. CDR3 nucleotides: TGTGCCAGCAGTGGTCTTGCCGAGACCCAGTACTTC.

The sample holds a few counts of this clone. The V and J genes are TRBV6-1 and TRBJ2-7; 8 nucleotides agree with TRBD1. Looked up from germline, CDR1 is MNHNS and CDR2 is SASEGT. The CDR3 has 14 amino acids. The trim removed 5 bases at V and 4 bases at J, leaving 7 bases unmatched. CDR3 protein: CASSTPDREYEQYF. The DNA for the CDR3 is TGTGCCAGCAGTACTCCGGACAGGGAGTACGAGCAGTACTTC.

The chain combines TRBV7-9 with TRBJ2-7; 8 bases line up with TRBD1. The junction had 9 bases not matched to a gene; V was cut back by 5 bases and J by 3 bases. CDR3 length: 15 residues. CDR1 and CDR2 from the germline V gene are SEHNR and FQNEAQ (reference sequence). CDR3 sequence reads: CASSQGTGGLYEQYF. The CDR3 DNA sequence: TGTGCCAGCAGCCAGGGAACAGGGGGACTCTACGAGCAGTACTTC.